The 21 T cell receptor beta chains below were found in one sample sequenced in a study of blood T cells in healthy people across ages. A sample-barcoded 5' primer and a J-beta primer mix were used in a second PCR of about 7 to 11 cycles. MiXCR, applied by TCRdb to the 5' RACE reads, yields one record per CDR3 protein. The sample lists 850,000 to 1,000,000 distinct CDR3 sequences, around 54% occurring once. Specimen: blood. These receptors all come from a woman aged 60-75 years in good health.

The rearrangement uses TRBV7-8 and TRBJ2-1; tentatively, D is TRBD2 (6 bases). In germline, CDR1 is SGHVS, CDR2 FQNEAQ. Trimming took 2 bases from V and 8 from J, leaving 19 bases between them. The CDR3 is 16 residues long. The CDR3 region has the DNA TGTGCCAGCAGCTTATGGGAACGGGACTTTCGGGATGAGCAGTTCTTC. This codes for CASSLWERDFRDEQFF.

A single count supports this clonotype. The gene calls are TRBV11-3 and TRBJ2-3, with D perhaps matching TRBD1 (6 bases). The CDR3 length is 14 residues. Trimming pared 6 bases from V and 4 bases from J, leaving 14 bases between. Germline loops: CDR1 SGHNT, CDR2 YENEEA. CDR3 in amino acids: CASSPGARADTQYF. The CDR3 DNA is TGTGCCAGCAGTCCAGGGGCGCGCGCAGATACGCAGTATTTT.

This chain joins TRBV25-1 and TRBJ2-1, with 14 bases fitting TRBD2. Trimming removed 4 bases from V and 9 bases from J; junction bases left unmatched: 5. Per germline, CDR1 MGHDK and CDR2 SYGVNS. The CDR3 is 15 amino acids. The CDR3 sequence is CASSGTSGRLCEQFF. The CDR3, as DNA: TGTGCCAGCAGTGGGACTAGCGGGAGGCTCTGTGAGCAGTTCTTC.

This clonotype was seen only a few times. The rearrangement links TRBV12-3 or TRBV12-4 to TRBJ2-7, with unresolved D. V was shortened by 7 bases and J by 4 bases, with 17 bases between the two germline ends. The CDR3 has 14 residues. The CDR3 DNA reads TGTGCCAGCAATGACGGTCTATATCGGTACGAGCAGTACTTC. Protein sequence: CASNDGLYRYEQYF.

The rearrangement links TRBV27 to TRBJ1-1; 7 bases fit TRBD1. J gave up 5 bases and V 3 bases, and 3 bases lay outside the gene matches. Looked up from germline, CDR1 is MNHEY and CDR2 is SMNVEV (reference sequence). This CDR3 contains 13 residues. The CDR3 spells CASSLTQGTEAFF. CDR3 bases: TGTGCCAGCAGTTTGACACAGGGGACTGAAGCTTTCTTT.

V gene TRBV25-1 combines with J gene TRBJ1-4, with 7 bases identical to TRBD1. This CDR3 is 11 amino acids long. V shed 8 bases and J 10 bases; nucleotides not matched to a gene: 4. The germline gives CDR1 MGHDK, CDR2 SYGVNS. CDR3 DNA sequence: TGTGCCAGCGGGGACAGTGGAAAACTGTTTTTT. Protein product: CASGDSGKLFF.

The gene calls are TRBV29-1 and TRBJ2-7; 12 positions match TRBD1. This CDR3 is built from 17 residues. Germline V gene data show CDR1 as SQVTM and CDR2 as ANQGSEA. The CDR3 sequence is CNASPGQGATLTYEQYF. The DNA for the CDR3 is TGCAACGCATCTCCGGGACAGGGGGCGACCCTTACCTACGAGCAGTACTTC.

The table lists this clonotype with a few counts. This chain joins TRBV24-1 and TRBJ2-3, with unresolved D. Germline lookup yields CDR1 KGHDR and CDR2 SFDVKD. The CDR3 spans 13 residues. The V and J ends lost 2 bases and 2 bases respectively, with 4 bases between them. The chain's CDR3 is CATSDYVTDTQYF. DNA of the CDR3: TGTGCCACCAGTGATTATGTCACAGATACGCAGTATTTT.

This clonotype has only a few counts. The rearrangement uses TRBV4-1 and TRBJ1-4, with D unclear. In germline, CDR1 is MGHRA, CDR2 YSYEKL. CDR3 length: 13 residues. Trimming shortened V by 2 bases and J by 8 bases, and 9 bases separated the two germline ends. The CDR3 loop is CASSQSGSEKLFF. CDR3 DNA: TGCGCCAGCAGCCAATCGGGGTCCGAAAAACTGTTTTTT.

This clonotype came up once. The rearrangement uses TRBV5-5 and TRBJ1-2; TRBD1 aligns across 10 bases. V shed 0 bases and J 7 bases; nucleotides not matched to a gene: 6. This CDR3 has 15 residues. Germline V lookup: CDR1 SGHKS, CDR2 YYEKEE (reference sequence). CDR3 region: CASSLAGDRGSGYTF. The CDR3 nucleotides are TGTGCCAGCAGCTTGGCCGGGGACAGGGGTAGTGGCTACACCTTC.

The chain links TRBV14 to TRBJ2-1; a possible D gene is TRBD2 (5 bases). V lost 6 bases, J lost 0 bases, and 12 bases lay in between. The CDR3 is made up of 15 amino acids. Germline V gene data show CDR1 as SGHDN and CDR2 as FVKESK. DNA of the CDR3: TGTGCCAGCAGGTCAGAGGGCGGCTCCTACAATGAGCAGTTCTTC. Its translation is CASRSEGGSYNEQFF.

CDR3 sequence reads: CASSFPDGTYNEQFF. In nucleotides, the CDR3 is TGTGCCAGCAGCTTTCCAGACGGGACCTACAATGAGCAGTTCTTC. V and J are TRBV7-9 and TRBJ2-1, with TRBD2 as a possible D gene (5 bases). The CDR3 contains 15 residues. The V end was cut by 3 bases, the J end by 2 bases, with 11 bases between. Germline CDR1 is SEHNR and CDR2 is FQNEAQ (reference sequence).

This clonotype is a singleton in its sample. Relative to the germline gene, one junction end is altered; a read error may explain this. The V gene is TRBV27, the J gene TRBJ2-1; TRBD2 agrees at 11 bases. The CDR3 is made up of 17 amino acids. CDR1 MNHEY and CDR2 SMNVEV come from the germline V gene (reference sequence). The CDR3 reads CASSLLAGGGSYNERFF. The CDR3 DNA follows: TGTGCCAGCAGTTTACTAGCGGGAGGCGGCTCCTACAATGAGCGGTTCTTC.

The chain links TRBV15 to TRBJ2-7, with 7 bases fitting TRBD1. Germline assignment: CDR1 LNHNV and CDR2 YYDKDF (reference sequence). The J segment lost 6 bases and the V segment lost 0 bases, leaving 8 bases of the junction unmatched. The CDR3 has 15 residues. The CDR3 bases are TGTGCCACCAGCAGAGATTGGGGCACAGGGGCCGAGCAGTACTTC. Its protein product is CATSRDWGTGAEQYF.

The CDR3 loop reads CAISEVRVLETQYF. The CDR3 DNA reads TGTGCCATCAGTGAGGTCAGGGTTCTAGAGACCCAGTACTTC. V gene TRBV10-3 combines with J gene TRBJ2-5; a weak D match, TRBD1 (5 bases). V lost 2 bases, J lost 4 bases, and 11 bases lay in between. Germline assignment: CDR1 ENHRY and CDR2 SYGVKD. The CDR3 contains 14 residues.

V gene TRBV6-5 combines with J gene TRBJ2-1; tentatively, D is TRBD1 (6 bases). The V gene lost 2 bases and the J gene lost 3 bases, with 8 bases spanning the gap. The CDR3 has 14 residues. Per the germline V gene, CDR1 is MNHEY and CDR2 is SVGAGI. The CDR3 here is CASSYRDIYNEQFF. In DNA, the CDR3 is TGTGCCAGCAGTTACCGGGACATCTACAATGAGCAGTTCTTC.

The genes are TRBV7-9 and TRBJ2-6; no firm D call. From germline, CDR1 is SEHNR and CDR2 FQNEAQ (reference sequence). CDR3 length: 19 amino acids. Trimming shortened V by 0 bases and J by 0 bases, and 15 bases separated the two germline ends. The CDR3 DNA reads as TGTGCCAGCAGCTTAGCGGTCGGTAGCTACCGCTCTGGGGCCAACGTCCTGACTTTC. Translating it yields CASSLAVGSYRSGANVLTF. Full variable domain (rest looked up from reference TRBV7-9 and TRBJ2-6): DTGVSQNPRHKITKRGQNVTFRCDPISEHNRLYWYRQTLGQGPEFLTYFQNEAQLEKSRLLSDRFSAERPKGSFSTLEIQRTEQGDSAMYLCASSLAVGSYRSGANVLTFGAGSRLTVL.

This clonotype was picked up a small number of times. The V call is TRBV20-1, the J call TRBJ2-4, with D hard to call. CDR3 length: 12 residues. From germline, CDR1 is DFQATT and CDR2 SNEGSKA (reference sequence). V was trimmed by 4 bases and J by 4 bases, leaving 8 bases between them. The CDR3 sequence: CSAIGPKNIQYF. CDR3 coding DNA: TGCAGTGCTATTGGACCGAAAAACATTCAGTACTTC.

This chain links TRBV28 with TRBJ1-5; D ambiguous. The V and J ends lost 7 bases and 6 bases respectively, with 13 bases between them. Looked up from germline, CDR1 is MDHEN and CDR2 is SYDVKM. This CDR3 is built from 13 residues. The CDR3 DNA reads TGTGCCAGCACTAGTACCAAAATTCAGCCCCAGCATTTT. Its protein is CASTSTKIQPQHF.

This clonotype was seen only a few times. This sequence joins TRBV9 and TRBJ2-7; 12 bases align to TRBD1. CDR3 length: 16 amino acids. Trimming took 3 bases from V and 4 from J; bases not matched to a gene: 8. Germline V gene lookup returns CDR1 SGDLS and CDR2 YYNGEE. The CDR3 sequence is CASSENRDRGLYEQYF. The CDR3 DNA reads TGTGCCAGCAGCGAAAATAGGGACAGGGGGCTTTACGAGCAGTACTTC.

The rearrangement links TRBV5-1 to TRBJ2-6; no definite D call. The ends were cut back, 0 bases at V and 1 base at J, with 11 bases in the middle. The germline V gene encodes CDR1 SGHRS and CDR2 YFSETQ. This CDR3 region has 17 residues. CDR3 nucleotides: TGCGCCAGCAGCTTGGCAACCACTGCGTCTGGGGCCAACGTCCTGACTTTC. It specifies CASSLATTASGANVLTF.